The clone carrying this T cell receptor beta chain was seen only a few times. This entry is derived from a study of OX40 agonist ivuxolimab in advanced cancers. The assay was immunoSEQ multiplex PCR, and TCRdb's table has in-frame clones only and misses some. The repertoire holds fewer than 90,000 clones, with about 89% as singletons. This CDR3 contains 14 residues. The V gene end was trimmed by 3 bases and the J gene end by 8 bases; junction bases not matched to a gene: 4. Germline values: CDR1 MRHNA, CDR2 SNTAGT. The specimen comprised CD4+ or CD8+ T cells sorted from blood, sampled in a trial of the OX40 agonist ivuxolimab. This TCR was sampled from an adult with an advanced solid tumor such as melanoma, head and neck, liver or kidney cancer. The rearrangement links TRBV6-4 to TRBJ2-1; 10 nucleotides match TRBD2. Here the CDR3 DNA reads TGTGCCAGCAGTGAACAGCGGGAGGGCCATGAGCAGTTCTTC. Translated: CASSEQREGHEQFF.